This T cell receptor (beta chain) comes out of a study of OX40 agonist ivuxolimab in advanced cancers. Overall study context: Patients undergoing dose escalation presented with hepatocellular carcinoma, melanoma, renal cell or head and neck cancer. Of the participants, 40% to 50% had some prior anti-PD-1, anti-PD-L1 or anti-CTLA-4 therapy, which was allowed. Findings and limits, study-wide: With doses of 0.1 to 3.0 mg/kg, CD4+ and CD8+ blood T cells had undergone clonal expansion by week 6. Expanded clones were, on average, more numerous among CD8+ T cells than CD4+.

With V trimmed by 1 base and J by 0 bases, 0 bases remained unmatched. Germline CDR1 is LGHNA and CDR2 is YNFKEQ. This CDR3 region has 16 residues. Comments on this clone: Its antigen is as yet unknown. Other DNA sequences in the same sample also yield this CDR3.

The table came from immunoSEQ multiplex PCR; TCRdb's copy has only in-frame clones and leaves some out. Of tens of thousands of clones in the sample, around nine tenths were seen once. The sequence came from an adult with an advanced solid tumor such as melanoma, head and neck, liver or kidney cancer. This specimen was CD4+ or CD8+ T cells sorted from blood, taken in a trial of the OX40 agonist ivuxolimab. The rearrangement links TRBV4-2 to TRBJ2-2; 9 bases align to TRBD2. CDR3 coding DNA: TGTGCCAGCAGCCAAGGACTAGCGGCGAACACCGGGGAGCTGTTTTTT. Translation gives CASSQGLAANTGELFF.